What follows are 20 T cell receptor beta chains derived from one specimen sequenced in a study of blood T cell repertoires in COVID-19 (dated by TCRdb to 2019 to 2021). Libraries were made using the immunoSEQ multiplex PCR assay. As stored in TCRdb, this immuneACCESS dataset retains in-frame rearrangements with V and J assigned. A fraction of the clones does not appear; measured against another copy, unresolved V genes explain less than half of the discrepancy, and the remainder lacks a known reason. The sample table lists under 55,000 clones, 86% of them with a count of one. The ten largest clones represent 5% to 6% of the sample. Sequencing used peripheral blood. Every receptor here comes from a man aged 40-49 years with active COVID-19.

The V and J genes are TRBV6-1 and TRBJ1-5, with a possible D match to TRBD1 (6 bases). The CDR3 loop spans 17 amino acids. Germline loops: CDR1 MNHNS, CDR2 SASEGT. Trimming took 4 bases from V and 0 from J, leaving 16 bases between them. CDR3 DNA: TGTGCCAGCAGTGTACCAGGGAAAGGGGGTAGCAATCAGCCCCAGCATTTT. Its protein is CASSVPGKGGSNQPQHF.

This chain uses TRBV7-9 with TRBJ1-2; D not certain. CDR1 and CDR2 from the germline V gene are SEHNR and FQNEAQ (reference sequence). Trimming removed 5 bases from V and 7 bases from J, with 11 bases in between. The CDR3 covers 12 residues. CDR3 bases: TGTGCCAGCAGCCCCGCGCCAGGTGGCTACACCTTC. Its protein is CASSPAPGGYTF.

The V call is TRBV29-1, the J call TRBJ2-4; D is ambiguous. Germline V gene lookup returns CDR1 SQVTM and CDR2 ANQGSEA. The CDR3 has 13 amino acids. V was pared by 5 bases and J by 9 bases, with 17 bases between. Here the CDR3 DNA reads TGCAGCGTTTTACCTCCCAATGCAGGCATTCAGTACTTC. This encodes CSVLPPNAGIQYF. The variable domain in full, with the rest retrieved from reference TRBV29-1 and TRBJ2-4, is SAVISQKPSRDICQRGTSLTIQCQVDSQVTMMFWYRQQPGQSLTLIATANQGSEATYESGFVIDKFPISRPNLTFSTLTVSNMSPEDSSIYLCSVLPPNAGIQYFGAGTRLSVL.

CDR3 sequence: CASSGTSGGELFF. The DNA for the CDR3 is TGTGCCAGCAGTGGGACTAGCGGGGGGGAGCTGTTTTTT. This chain uses TRBV12-3 or TRBV12-4 with TRBJ2-2; 12 bases are a match to TRBD2. CDR3 size: 13 residues. Trimming removed 5 bases from V and 8 bases from J; junction bases left unmatched: 0.

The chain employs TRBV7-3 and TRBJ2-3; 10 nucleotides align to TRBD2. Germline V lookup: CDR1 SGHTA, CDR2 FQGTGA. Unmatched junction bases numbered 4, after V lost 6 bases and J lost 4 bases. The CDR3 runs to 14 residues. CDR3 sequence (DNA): TGTGCCAGCAGTTCCGGGACTAGCGCAGATACGCAGTATTTT. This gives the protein CASSSGTSADTQYF.

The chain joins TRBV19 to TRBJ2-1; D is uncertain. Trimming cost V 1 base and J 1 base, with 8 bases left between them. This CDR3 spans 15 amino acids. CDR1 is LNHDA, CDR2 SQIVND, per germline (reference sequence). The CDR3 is CASSIAPSSYNEQFF. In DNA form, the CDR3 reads TGTGCCAGTAGTATAGCCCCTAGTTCCTACAATGAGCAGTTCTTC.

DNA for the CDR3: TGTGCCAGCAGCCAAAGGGGAGAGACCCAGTACTTC. It encodes CASSQRGETQYF. The V gene is TRBV3-1 (or the pseudogene TRBV3-2), the J gene TRBJ2-5; D possibly corresponds to TRBD1 (5 bases). V lost 2 bases and J lost 4, with 5 bases in between. There are 12 residues in the CDR3. CDR1 and CDR2 from the germline V gene are LGHDT and YNNKEL (reference sequence).

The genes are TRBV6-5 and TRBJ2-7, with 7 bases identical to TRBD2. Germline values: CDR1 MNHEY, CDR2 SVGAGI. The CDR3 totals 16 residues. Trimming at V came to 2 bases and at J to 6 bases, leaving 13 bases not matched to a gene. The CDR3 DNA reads TGTGCCAGCAGTTACCTTTGGGCGGGAGAGGCGGGCGAGCAGTACTTC. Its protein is CASSYLWAGEAGEQYF.

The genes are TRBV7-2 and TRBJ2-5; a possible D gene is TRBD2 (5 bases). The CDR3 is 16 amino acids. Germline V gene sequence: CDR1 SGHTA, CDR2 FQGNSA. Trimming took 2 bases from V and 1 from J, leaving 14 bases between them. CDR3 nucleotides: TGTGCCAGCAGCTTATCTTCAACGGCGGGCCAAGAGACCCAGTACTTC. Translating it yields CASSLSSTAGQETQYF.

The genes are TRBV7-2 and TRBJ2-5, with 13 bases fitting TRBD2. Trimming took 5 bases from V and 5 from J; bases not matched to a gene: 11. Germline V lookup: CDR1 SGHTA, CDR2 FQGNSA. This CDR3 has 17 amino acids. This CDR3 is CASSRLTSGRARETQYF. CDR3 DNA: TGTGCCAGCAGCCGGCTTACTAGCGGGAGGGCCAGGGAGACCCAGTACTTC.

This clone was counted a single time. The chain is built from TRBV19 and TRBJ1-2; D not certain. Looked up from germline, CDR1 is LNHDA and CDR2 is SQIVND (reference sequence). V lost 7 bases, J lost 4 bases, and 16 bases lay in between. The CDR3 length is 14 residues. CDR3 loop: CASTPPEAAYGYTF. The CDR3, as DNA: TGTGCCAGTACTCCCCCCGAGGCTGCCTATGGCTACACCTTC.

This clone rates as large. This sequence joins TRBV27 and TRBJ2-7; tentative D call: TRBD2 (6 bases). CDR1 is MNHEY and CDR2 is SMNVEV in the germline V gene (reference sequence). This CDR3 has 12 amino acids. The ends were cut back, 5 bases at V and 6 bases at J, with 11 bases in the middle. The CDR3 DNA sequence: TGTGCCAGCAGTCCCATGGGGGGCGAGCAGTACTTC. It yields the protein CASSPMGGEQYF.

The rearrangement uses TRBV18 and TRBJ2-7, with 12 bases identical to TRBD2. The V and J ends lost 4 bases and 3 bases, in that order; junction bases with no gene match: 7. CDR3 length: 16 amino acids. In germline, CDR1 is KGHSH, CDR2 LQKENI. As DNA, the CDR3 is TGTGCCAGCTCACTCTCGCCGGGACTAGCGGGCTACGAGCAGTACTTC. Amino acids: CASSLSPGLAGYEQYF. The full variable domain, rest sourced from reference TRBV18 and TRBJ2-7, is NAGVMQNPRHLVRRRGQEARLRCSPMKGHSHVYWYRQLPEEGLKFMVYLQKENIIDESGMPKERFSAEFPKEGPSILRIQQVVRGDSAAYFCASSLSPGLAGYEQYFGPGTRLTVT.

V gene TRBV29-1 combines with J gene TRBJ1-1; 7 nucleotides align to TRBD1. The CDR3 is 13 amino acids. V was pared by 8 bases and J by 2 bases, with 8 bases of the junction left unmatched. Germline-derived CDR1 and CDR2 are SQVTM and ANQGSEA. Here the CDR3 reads CSPCGGGNTEAFF. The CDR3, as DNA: TGCAGCCCCTGTGGAGGGGGCAACACTGAAGCTTTCTTT.

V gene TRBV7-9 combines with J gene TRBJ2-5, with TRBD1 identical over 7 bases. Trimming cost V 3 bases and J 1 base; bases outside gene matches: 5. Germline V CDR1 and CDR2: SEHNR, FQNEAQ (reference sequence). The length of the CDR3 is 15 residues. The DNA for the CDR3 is TGTGCCAGCAGCTTTCAGGGACAGTCCCAAGAGACCCAGTACTTC. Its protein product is CASSFQGQSQETQYF.

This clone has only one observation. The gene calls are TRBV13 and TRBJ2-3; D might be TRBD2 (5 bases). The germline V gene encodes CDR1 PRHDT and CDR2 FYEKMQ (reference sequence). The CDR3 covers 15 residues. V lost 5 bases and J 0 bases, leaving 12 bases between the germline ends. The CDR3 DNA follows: TGTGCCAGCAGCCCACCCGAGGGTAGCACAGATACGCAGTATTTT. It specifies CASSPPEGSTDTQYF.

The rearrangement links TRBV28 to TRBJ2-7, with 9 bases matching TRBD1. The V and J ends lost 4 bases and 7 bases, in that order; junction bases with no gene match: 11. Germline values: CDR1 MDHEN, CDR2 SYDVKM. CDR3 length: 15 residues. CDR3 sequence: CASSYSGTGSGEQYF. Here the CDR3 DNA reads TGTGCCAGCAGTTACTCCGGGACAGGGTCAGGAGAGCAGTACTTC.

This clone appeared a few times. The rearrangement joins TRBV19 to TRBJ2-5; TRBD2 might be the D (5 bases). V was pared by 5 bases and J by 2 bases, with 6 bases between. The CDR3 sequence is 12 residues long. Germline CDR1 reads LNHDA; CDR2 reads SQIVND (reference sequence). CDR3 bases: TGTGCCAGTAGTCCGGGGCAAGAGACCCAGTACTTC. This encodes CASSPGQETQYF.

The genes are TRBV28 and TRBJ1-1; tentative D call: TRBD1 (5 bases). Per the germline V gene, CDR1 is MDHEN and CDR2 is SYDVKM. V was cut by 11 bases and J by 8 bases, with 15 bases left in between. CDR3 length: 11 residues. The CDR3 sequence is CASQGALEAFF. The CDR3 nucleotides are TGTGCCTCTCAGGGCGCCCTCGAAGCTTTCTTT. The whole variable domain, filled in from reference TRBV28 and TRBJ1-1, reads DVKVTQSSRYLVKRTGEKVFLECVQDMDHENMFWYRQDPGLGLRLIYFSYDVKMKEKGDIPEGYSVSREKKERFSLILESASTNQTSMYLCASQGALEAFFGQGTRLTVV.

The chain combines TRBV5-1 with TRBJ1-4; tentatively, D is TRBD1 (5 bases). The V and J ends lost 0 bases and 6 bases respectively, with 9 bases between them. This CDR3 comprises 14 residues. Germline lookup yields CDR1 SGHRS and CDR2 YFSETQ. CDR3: CASSLAGGDEKLFF. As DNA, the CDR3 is TGCGCCAGCAGCTTGGCTGGGGGGGATGAAAAACTGTTTTTT. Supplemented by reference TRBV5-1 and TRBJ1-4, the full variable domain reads KAGVTQTPRYLIKTRGQQVTLSCSPISGHRSVSWYQQTPGQGLQFLFEYFSETQRNKGNFPGRFSGRQFSNSRSEMNVSTLELGDSALYLCASSLAGGDEKLFFGSGTQLSVL.